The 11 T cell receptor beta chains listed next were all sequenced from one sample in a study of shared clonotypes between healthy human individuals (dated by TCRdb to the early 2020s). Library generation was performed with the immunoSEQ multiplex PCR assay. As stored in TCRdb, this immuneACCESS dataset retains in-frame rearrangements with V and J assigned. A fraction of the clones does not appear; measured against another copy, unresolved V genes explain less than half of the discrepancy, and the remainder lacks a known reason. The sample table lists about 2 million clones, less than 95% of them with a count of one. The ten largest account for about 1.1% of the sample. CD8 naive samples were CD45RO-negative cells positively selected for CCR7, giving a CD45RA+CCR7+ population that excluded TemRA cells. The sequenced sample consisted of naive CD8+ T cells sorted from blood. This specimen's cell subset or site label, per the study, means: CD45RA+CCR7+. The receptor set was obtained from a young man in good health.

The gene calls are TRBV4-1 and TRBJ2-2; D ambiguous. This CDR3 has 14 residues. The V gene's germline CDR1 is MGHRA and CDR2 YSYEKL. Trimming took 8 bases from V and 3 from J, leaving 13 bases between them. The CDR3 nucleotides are TGCGCCAGCGCCCCCCGATTTGACACCGGGGAGCTGTTTTTT. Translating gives CASAPRFDTGELFF.

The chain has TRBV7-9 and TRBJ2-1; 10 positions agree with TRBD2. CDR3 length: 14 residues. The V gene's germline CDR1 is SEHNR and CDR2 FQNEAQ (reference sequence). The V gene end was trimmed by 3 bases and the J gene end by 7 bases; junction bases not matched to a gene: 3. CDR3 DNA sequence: TGTGCCAGCAGCTTCGTGACTAGCGGGAATGAGCAGTTCTTC. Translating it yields CASSFVTSGNEQFF.

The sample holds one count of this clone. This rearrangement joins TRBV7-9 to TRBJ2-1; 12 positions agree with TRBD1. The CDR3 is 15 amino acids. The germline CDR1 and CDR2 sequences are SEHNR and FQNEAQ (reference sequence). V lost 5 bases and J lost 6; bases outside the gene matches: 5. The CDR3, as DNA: TGTGCCAGCAGCGGAGGGACAGGGGGCGGCAATGAGCAGTTCTTC. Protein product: CASSGGTGGGNEQFF.

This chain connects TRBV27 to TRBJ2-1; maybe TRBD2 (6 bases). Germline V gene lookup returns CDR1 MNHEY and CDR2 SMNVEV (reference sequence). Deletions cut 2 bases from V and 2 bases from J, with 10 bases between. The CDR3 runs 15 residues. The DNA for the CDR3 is TGTGCCAGCAGTTTAAACGGAGGGGCCTACAATGAGCAGTTCTTC. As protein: CASSLNGGAYNEQFF.

CDR3: CASRLMGLAINEQFF. CDR3 coding DNA: TGCGCCAGCAGGCTAATGGGACTAGCGATAAATGAGCAGTTCTTC. The chain is built from TRBV4-1 and TRBJ2-1; TRBD2 matches 10 bases. The CDR3 runs to 15 residues. With V trimmed by 6 bases and J by 7 bases, 9 bases remained unmatched. In germline, CDR1 is MGHRA, CDR2 YSYEKL.

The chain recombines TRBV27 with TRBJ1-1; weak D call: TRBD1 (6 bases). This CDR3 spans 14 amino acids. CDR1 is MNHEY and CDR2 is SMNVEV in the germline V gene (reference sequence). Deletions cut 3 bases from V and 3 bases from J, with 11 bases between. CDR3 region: CASSFLWGHTEAFF. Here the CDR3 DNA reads TGTGCCAGCAGTTTCCTCTGGGGGCACACTGAAGCTTTCTTT.

CDR3 nucleotide sequence: TGTGCCAGCAGTTACAGGGAAGGCGCCGAGCAGTACTTC. This translates into CASSYREGAEQYF. The rearrangement uses TRBV6-5 and TRBJ2-7; no reliable D call. CDR3 length: 13 amino acids. V was trimmed by 2 bases and J by 6 bases, leaving 11 bases between them. The germline V gene has CDR1 MNHEY and CDR2 SVGAGI.

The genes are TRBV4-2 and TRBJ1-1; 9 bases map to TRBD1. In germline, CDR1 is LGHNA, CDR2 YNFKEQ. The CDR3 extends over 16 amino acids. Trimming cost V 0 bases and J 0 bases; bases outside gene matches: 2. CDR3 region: CASSQDWTGVNTEAFF. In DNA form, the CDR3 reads TGTGCCAGCAGCCAAGATTGGACAGGGGTGAACACTGAAGCTTTCTTT.

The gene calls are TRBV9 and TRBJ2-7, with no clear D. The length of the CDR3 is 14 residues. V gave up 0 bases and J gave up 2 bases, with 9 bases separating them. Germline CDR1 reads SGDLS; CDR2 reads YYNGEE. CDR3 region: CASSVGPDTYEQYF. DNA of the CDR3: TGTGCCAGCAGCGTAGGTCCAGATACCTACGAGCAGTACTTC.

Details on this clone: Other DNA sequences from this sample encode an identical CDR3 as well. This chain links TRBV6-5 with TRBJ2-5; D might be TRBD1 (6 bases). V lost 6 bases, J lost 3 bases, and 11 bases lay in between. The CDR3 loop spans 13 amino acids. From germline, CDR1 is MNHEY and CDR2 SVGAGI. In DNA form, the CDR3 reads TGTGCCAGCAGCCAGGACAGAGAAGAGACCCAGTACTTC. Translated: CASSQDREETQYF.

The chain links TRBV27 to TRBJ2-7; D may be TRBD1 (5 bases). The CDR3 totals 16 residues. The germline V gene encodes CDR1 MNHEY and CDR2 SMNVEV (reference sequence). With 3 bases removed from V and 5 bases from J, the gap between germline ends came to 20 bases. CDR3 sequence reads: CASSFVRVAGIDEQYF. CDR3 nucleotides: TGTGCCAGCAGTTTCGTAAGAGTGGCAGGGATCGACGAGCAGTACTTC.